The 7 T cell receptor beta chains given below trace back to one sample, sequenced in a study of T cells expressing NK-cell markers. TCRdb reprocessed the 5' RACE reads and reports one entry per CDR3 protein, with no DNA. Seen in this sample are about 400,000 distinct CDR3 sequences; the ten most common clones hold about 11%. The specimen was blood T cells: a sorted CD56 or NKG2C T cell subset, CD4+ or CD8+ T cells, or bulk PBMC T cells (not recorded which). The source of these receptors is a woman aged 45-59 years in good health.

The chain uses TRBV10-2 and TRBJ2-3; TCRdb gives TRBD2 as the D gene, but with no DNA this cannot be confirmed. The CDR3 runs 15 residues. Germline V gene sequence: CDR1 WSHSY, CDR2 SAAADI. The chain's CDR3 is CASSQPGLAGAHQYF.

The chain joins TRBV27 to TRBJ2-1. The CDR3 is 16 amino acids. The germline V gene encodes CDR1 MNHEY and CDR2 SMNVEV (reference sequence). This chain's CDR3 is CASSLYRVQVYNEQFF.

The J gene is TRBJ2-2, the V gene TRBV10-1; TCRdb returns TRBD1, unconfirmable since there is no DNA. CDR3 length: 14 amino acids. The V gene's germline CDR1 is WNHNN and CDR2 SYGVQD (reference sequence). CDR3 sequence reads: CATLGPSFPGELFF.

This chain uses TRBV11-2 with TRBJ2-3; TCRdb's D gene call, TRBD2, goes unchecked for lack of DNA. Germline V gene data show CDR1 as SGHAT and CDR2 as FQNNGV. There are 19 residues in the CDR3. CDR3 in amino acids: CASSSKGLPGSSPSDTQYF.

The V and J genes are TRBV6-5 and TRBJ2-3. Germline V gene sequence: CDR1 MNHEY, CDR2 SVGAGI. The CDR3 contains 16 residues. CDR3 protein: CASSYSSSTSDHTQYF.

The chain combines TRBV5-1 with TRBJ2-1; with no DNA, the TCRdb D assignment of TRBD2 cannot be verified. CDR3 length: 16 amino acids. Germline V gene data show CDR1 as SGHRS and CDR2 as YFSETQ. The CDR3: CASSLEVNPPGNEQFF.

The CDR3 here is CASSPSGSKDVDTQYF. The chain is built from TRBV7-9 and TRBJ2-3. Looked up from germline, CDR1 is SEHNR and CDR2 is FQNEAQ (reference sequence). The CDR3 is 16 residues long.